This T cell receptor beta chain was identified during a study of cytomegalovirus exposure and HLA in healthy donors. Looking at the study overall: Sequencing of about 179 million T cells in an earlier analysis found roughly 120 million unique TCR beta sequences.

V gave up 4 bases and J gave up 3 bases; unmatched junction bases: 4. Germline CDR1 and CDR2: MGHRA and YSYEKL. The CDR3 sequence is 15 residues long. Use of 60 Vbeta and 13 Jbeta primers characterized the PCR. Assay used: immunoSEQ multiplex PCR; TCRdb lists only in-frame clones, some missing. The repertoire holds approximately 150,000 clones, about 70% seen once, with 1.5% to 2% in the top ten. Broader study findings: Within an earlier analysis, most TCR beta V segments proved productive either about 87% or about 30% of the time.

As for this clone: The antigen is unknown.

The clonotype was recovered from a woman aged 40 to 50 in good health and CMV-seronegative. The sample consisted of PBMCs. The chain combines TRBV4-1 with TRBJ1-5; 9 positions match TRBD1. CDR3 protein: CASSRRTGDNQPQHF. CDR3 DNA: TGCGCCAGCAGCCGCCGGACAGGGGACAATCAGCCCCAGCATTTT.